The rows below give T cell receptor beta chains drawn from one sample of a study of T cell responses to AZD1222 COVID-19 vaccine. Assay: immunoSEQ multiplex PCR; the TCRdb copy retains only in-frame clones and omits some. Of 130,000 or so clones listed, around 87% are singletons. Source: peripheral blood, taken 28 days after the second AZD1222 dose. The receptors shown here come from an adult who received the AZD1222 COVID-19 vaccine. Both conserved end residues are part of each CDR3. A D gene is named only where the DNA matches it firmly. Clone size is stated in some rows and not others, as once, few, many or a class when expanded.

d_call j_call v_call clone_size cdr3_nt cdr3_aa
. TRBJ1-4 TRBV7-9 . TGTGCCAGCAGCTTTGACGGATGGGAGTTACTGTTTTTT CASSFDGWELLFF
. TRBJ1-5 TRBV4-1 . TGCGCCAGCAGCCAAGCGAGAGACTCAAATCAGCCCCAGCATTTT CASSQARDSNQPQHF
. TRBJ2-1 TRBV6-5 . TGTGCCAGCAGAGGACGGGGACCCTTGAATGAGCAGTTCTTC CASRGRGPLNEQFF
TRBD2 TRBJ2-7 TRBV7-8 once TGTGCCAGCAGCTTAGCGGGACTAGCGGCCTACTACGAGCAGTACTTC CASSLAGLAAYYEQYF
. TRBJ1-6 TRBV19 once TGTGCCAGTAGTATACAGGGGATGAGTTCACCCCTCCACTTT CASSIQGMSSPLHF
. TRBJ2-1 TRBV6-4 few TGTGCCAGCAGTGACCGTGCGGGCGGGGCCTACAATGAGCAGTTCTTC CASSDRAGGAYNEQFF
TRBD1 TRBJ1-2 TRBV28 few TGTGCCAGCATCCCGGGACAGGGCACCCTCAGAGATGGCTACACCTTC CASIPGQGTLRDGYTF
TRBD1 TRBJ1-6 TRBV27 . TGTGCCAGCAGTTTAGGGGACAGAAATAATTCACCCCTCCACTTT CASSLGDRNNSPLHF
. TRBJ2-7 TRBV29-1 . TGCAGCGTTGAAGCCGGGGCTGGAAACGAGCAGTACTTC CSVEAGAGNEQYF
TRBD1 TRBJ2-2 TRBV9 . TGTGCCAGCAGCGACCCACAGGGGTCAGCGATGCGCACCGGGGAGCTGTTTTTT CASSDPQGSAMRTGELFF
TRBD2 TRBJ2-4 TRBV19 . TGTGCCAGTAGCTTGACTAGCGGGGAGAACATTCAGTACTTC CASSLTSGENIQYF
. TRBJ2-3 TRBV3-1/TRBV3-2 . TGTGCCAGCAGCCAAGACTTAGCTTGGGGGGAGGCTGATACGCAGTATTTT CASSQDLAWGEADTQYF
. TRBJ1-1 TRBV3-1/TRBV3-2 . TGTGCCAGCAGCCCAGGCGGGGTGAACACTGAAGCTTTCTTT CASSPGGVNTEAFF
. TRBJ2-7 TRBV21-1 . TGTGCCAGCAGCCGCCGAGGGGACACCTCCTACGAGCAGTACTTC CASSRRGDTSYEQYF
TRBD2 TRBJ2-3 TRBV6-4 . TGTGCCAGCAGTGACTCCAGCGGGGGGGTAGATACGCAGTATTTT CASSDSSGGVDTQYF
. TRBJ2-1 TRBV19 . TGTGCCAGTAGTATCTGGGGAGTTGAAGAGCAGTTCTTC CASSIWGVEEQFF